The 28 T cell receptor beta chains given below trace back to one sample, sequenced in a study of shared clonotypes between healthy human individuals. The data were produced by immunoSEQ multiplex PCR, yet TCRdb's version contains in-frame clones alone and is incomplete. The table includes 600,000 to 750,000 clones, roughly 78% detected once. The sample consisted of memory CD4+ T cells sorted from blood. Subset specified: CD45RA-negative fraction. The receptors here all came from a woman aged 25-40 years in good health.

J is TRBJ2-5 and V is TRBV14; D not certain. Per germline, CDR1 SGHDN and CDR2 FVKESK. Trimming took off 1 base at V and 1 base at J, with 4 bases between the two ends. The CDR3 sequence is 13 residues long. DNA for the CDR3: TGTGCCAGCAGCCAAGGATTCCAAGAGACCCAGTACTTC. This codes for CASSQGFQETQYF.

The table lists this clone with a few counts. Different DNA sequences within this sample yield the same CDR3. The chain uses TRBV27 and TRBJ1-2; the D is unclear. Trimming cost V 4 bases and J 4 bases, with 4 bases left between them. From germline, CDR1 is MNHEY and CDR2 SMNVEV (reference sequence). The CDR3 runs to 11 residues. The CDR3 nucleotides are TGTGCCAGCAGTTCAGGCTATGGCTACACCTTC. This encodes CASSSGYGYTF.

As concerns this clone: The sample holds other DNA sequences that translate to the same CDR3. This chain links TRBV2 with TRBJ2-1, with 12 positions matching TRBD2. Germline CDR1 SNHLY, CDR2 FYNNEI. V was pared by 7 bases and J by 6 bases, with 4 bases of the junction left unmatched. CDR3 length: 14 amino acids. The CDR3 here is CASKRLAGVNEQFF. As DNA, the CDR3 is TGTGCCAGCAAGCGACTAGCGGGAGTCAATGAGCAGTTCTTC.

The chain couples TRBV18 to TRBJ2-7, with D uncertain. Germline V gene data show CDR1 as KGHSH and CDR2 as LQKENI. V lost 2 bases and J lost 0, with 8 bases in between. This CDR3 has 14 amino acids. The CDR3 sequence: CASSPDWSSYEQYF. Written as DNA, the CDR3 is TGTGCCAGCTCACCAGATTGGAGCTCCTACGAGCAGTACTTC.

The V call is TRBV28, the J call TRBJ1-5; the D gene is possibly TRBD1 (6 bases). This CDR3 has 15 amino acids. Germline loops: CDR1 MDHEN, CDR2 SYDVKM. V lost 5 bases and J 5 bases, leaving 16 bases between the germline ends. The CDR3 is CASSTPWGAHQPQHF. The CDR3 nucleotides are TGTGCCAGCAGTACCCCCTGGGGGGCTCATCAGCCCCAGCATTTT.

V and J are TRBV28 and TRBJ1-4, with D maybe TRBD1 (5 bases). V was clipped by 6 bases and J by 2 bases, with 16 bases between them. CDR1 and CDR2 from the germline V gene are MDHEN and SYDVKM. This CDR3 is 16 amino acids long. CDR3 DNA: TGTGCCAGCAGCGGGCAGGGTTTTCGTACTAATGAAAAACTGTTTTTT. It codes for CASSGQGFRTNEKLFF.

The chain is built from TRBV23-1 and TRBJ2-3; 7 nucleotides line up with TRBD1. TRBV23-1 is an open reading frame whose function is uncertain. V was clipped by 10 bases and J by 7 bases; unmatched bases: 17. The CDR3 runs 15 residues. The CDR3 protein is CAIGTGTAKPYTQYF. CDR3 coding DNA: TGCGCCATTGGAACCGGGACAGCCAAACCCTATACGCAGTATTTT.

This clone appeared a few times. This chain uses TRBV6-6 with TRBJ2-5, with a possible D match to TRBD2 (6 bases). CDR1 and CDR2 (germline): MNHNY, SVGAGI (reference sequence). CDR3 length equals 13 residues. V shed 6 bases and J shed 1 base, with 9 bases lying between them. CDR3 nucleotides: TGTGCCAGCAGAGGGACTGCCCAAGAGACCCAGTACTTC. Translation: CASRGTAQETQYF.

The V gene is TRBV5-5, the J gene TRBJ2-1; TRBD2 is a possible D gene (5 bases). V was shortened by 0 bases and J by 1 base, with 17 bases between the two germline ends. Germline V CDR1 and CDR2: SGHKS, YYEKEE (reference sequence). The CDR3 runs 18 residues. The CDR3 loop reads CASSLGRTGFYSYNEQFF. In DNA, the CDR3 is TGTGCCAGCAGCTTGGGCAGGACTGGATTTTATTCCTACAATGAGCAGTTCTTC.

This chain links TRBV18 with TRBJ1-4; D not certain. Trimming removed 1 base from V and 0 bases from J, with 12 bases in between. Per germline, CDR1 KGHSH and CDR2 LQKENI. The CDR3 spans 17 residues. The CDR3 nucleotides read TGTGCCAGCTCACCACGAAACAGAGTTGCAACTAATGAAAAACTGTTTTTT. Its protein is CASSPRNRVATNEKLFF.

V is TRBV10-3 and J is TRBJ1-2, with D possibly TRBD1 on 6 matching bases. The germline V gene encodes CDR1 ENHRY and CDR2 SYGVKD. The CDR3 runs 17 residues. V dropped 4 bases and J dropped 4 bases, with 22 bases sitting between them. The CDR3 protein is CAISGLFNRERFYGYTF. CDR3 coding DNA: TGTGCCATCAGTGGACTCTTTAACAGGGAAAGGTTCTATGGCTACACCTTC.

About this clone: This may arise from a read error, as a much more abundant clone is one base away. The chain carries TRBV28 and TRBJ2-7; no definite D call. Deletions cut 4 bases from V and 6 bases from J, with 7 bases between. Germline CDR1 is MDHEN and CDR2 is SYDVKM. The CDR3 contains 11 residues. The CDR3 bases are TGTGCCAGCAGTTCCCCCCCCGAGCAGTACTTC. Its translation: CASSSPPEQYF. Combining the CDR3 with reference TRBV28 and TRBJ2-7 gives the whole variable domain DVKVTQSSRYLVKRTGEKVFLECVQDMDHENMFWYRQDPGLGLRLIYFSYDVKMKEKGDIPEGYSVSREKKERFSLILESASTNQTSMYLCASSSPPEQYFGPGTRLTVT.

Details on this clone: This sample includes further DNA sequences coding for the same CDR3. The rearrangement joins TRBV19 to TRBJ2-2; 9 bases map to TRBD2. V shed 7 bases and J 4 bases; nucleotides not matched to a gene: 4. From germline, CDR1 is LNHDA and CDR2 SQIVND (reference sequence). The CDR3 consists of 14 residues. For the CDR3, the DNA is TGTGCCAGTACGGGACTAGCTCGCACCGGGGAGCTGTTTTTT. Its translation is CASTGLARTGELFF.

This chain uses TRBV2 with TRBJ1-2, with D uncertain. There are 14 residues in the CDR3. The germline V and J ends were trimmed by 4 bases and 1 base, with 10 bases remaining between them. CDR1 SNHLY and CDR2 FYNNEI come from the germline V gene. CDR3 in amino acids: CASSASELNYGYTF. The CDR3 DNA follows: TGTGCCAGCAGTGCCAGCGAACTTAACTATGGCTACACCTTC. Using reference TRBV2 and TRBJ1-2 for the parts outside the CDR3, the full variable domain is EPEVTQTPSHQVTQMGQEVILRCVPISNHLYFYWYRQILGQKVEFLVSFYNNEISEKSEIFDDQFSVERPDGSNFTLKIRSTKLEDSAMYFCASSASELNYGYTFGSGTRLTVV.

The chain recombines TRBV6-5 with TRBJ1-3, with TRBD1 as a possible D gene (6 bases). The CDR3 totals 14 residues. Trimming removed 10 bases at V and 0 bases at J, with 13 bases between. Germline CDR1 is MNHEY and CDR2 is SVGAGI. The chain's CDR3 is CATRNRASGNTIYF. The CDR3 coding sequence is TGTGCCACACGTAACAGGGCCTCTGGAAACACCATATATTTT.

The genes are TRBV6-6 and TRBJ2-3, with D possibly being TRBD2 (5 bases). The CDR3 extends over 14 amino acids. The germline gives CDR1 MNHNY, CDR2 SVGAGI (reference sequence). V lost 0 bases to trimming and J lost 3 bases, with 7 bases between them. CDR3 sequence (DNA): TGTGCCAGCAGTTACTCGAGGGTTACAGATACGCAGTATTTT. Translation gives CASSYSRVTDTQYF.

The chain couples TRBV19 to TRBJ2-3; TRBD2 agrees at 12 bases. Germline V gene sequence: CDR1 LNHDA, CDR2 SQIVND (reference sequence). V trimming: 6 bases; J trimming: 4 bases; junction bases outside the gene matches: 5. The CDR3 consists of 15 residues. CDR3: CASSKTSGSADTQYF. The CDR3 DNA is TGTGCCAGTAGCAAGACTAGCGGGAGTGCAGATACGCAGTATTTT.

Comment on this clone: The identical CDR3 is also encoded by other nucleotide sequences in the sample. The genes are TRBV5-1 and TRBJ2-5; 7 positions agree with TRBD1. CDR3 length equals 15 residues. Germline CDR1 is SGHRS and CDR2 is YFSETQ. V lost 0 bases, J lost 0 bases, and 2 bases stayed unmatched. For the CDR3, the DNA is TGCGCCAGCAGCTTGGGCGACAGGGACCAAGAGACCCAGTACTTC. Protein sequence: CASSLGDRDQETQYF.

As to this clone: Other DNA sequences in this sample translate to the same CDR3. This chain uses TRBV30 with TRBJ2-5, with D possibly being TRBD2 (6 bases). Germline assignment: CDR1 GTSNPN and CDR2 SVGIG (reference sequence). This CDR3 is built from 14 residues. V gave up 0 bases and J gave up 2 bases, with 10 bases separating them. CDR3 in amino acids: CAWSVRGLQETQYF. CDR3 in DNA: TGTGCCTGGAGTGTACGTGGACTACAAGAGACCCAGTACTTC.

This sequence joins TRBV2 and TRBJ2-6, with D perhaps TRBD1 (6 bases). The CDR3 extends over 17 amino acids. V dropped 4 bases and J dropped 1 base, with 14 bases sitting between them. Per germline, CDR1 SNHLY and CDR2 FYNNEI. The CDR3 DNA is TGTGCCAGCAGTGTAAGGACAGTGATGTCTGGGGCCAACGTCCTGACTTTC. Residues: CASSVRTVMSGANVLTF.

The gene calls are TRBV2 and TRBJ2-3; 13 bases fit TRBD2. Germline-derived CDR1 and CDR2 are SNHLY and FYNNEI. This CDR3 region has 15 residues. V shed 7 bases and J 4 bases; nucleotides not matched to a gene: 5. CDR3 nucleotides: TGTGCCAGCACCCGACTAGCGGGAGGCCCAGATACGCAGTATTTT. This translates into CASTRLAGGPDTQYF.

This clone was detected a few times. The V and J genes are TRBV29-1 and TRBJ1-4, with 7 bases identical to TRBD1. The CDR3 covers 13 residues. CDR1 and CDR2 from the germline V gene are SQVTM and ANQGSEA. V was pared by 4 bases and J by 5 bases, with 4 bases of the junction left unmatched. CDR3 DNA: TGCAGCGTTGGTTGGACAGGAAATGAAAAACTGTTTTTT. Its protein product is CSVGWTGNEKLFF.

The table lists this clone with a count of one. V usage is TRBV4-1 and J usage is TRBJ1-1, with D unclear. The CDR3 length is 14 residues. CDR1 and CDR2 from the germline V gene are MGHRA and YSYEKL. Trimming pared 4 bases from V and 2 bases from J, leaving 11 bases between. The CDR3 protein is CASSPRNGNTEAFF. The CDR3 DNA follows: TGCGCCAGCAGCCCGCGAAACGGAAACACTGAAGCTTTCTTT.

The CDR3 DNA reads as TGCGCCAGCAGCTTTGGGGGACGCTATGGCTACACCTTC. As protein: CASSFGGRYGYTF. This rearrangement joins TRBV5-1 to TRBJ1-2; the D gene is possibly TRBD1 (5 bases). Germline CDR1 SGHRS, CDR2 YFSETQ. The CDR3 extends over 13 amino acids. The V gene lost 2 bases and the J gene lost 4 bases, with 9 bases spanning the gap.

Of note for this clone: Distinct nucleotide sequences in the sample also encode this CDR3. The rearrangement joins TRBV18 to TRBJ2-1; D is possibly TRBD1 or TRBD2 (5 bases each). Germline CDR1 reads KGHSH; CDR2 reads LQKENI. Trimming cost V 4 bases and J 4 bases, with 8 bases left between them. The CDR3 is made up of 13 amino acids. The CDR3 spells CASSRDGYNEQFF. The CDR3 coding sequence is TGTGCCAGCTCACGGGACGGTTACAATGAGCAGTTCTTC.

The chain couples TRBV27 to TRBJ2-5; D remains unclear. The CDR3 is 13 amino acids. V lost 3 bases and J 4 bases, leaving 9 bases between the germline ends. The germline CDR1 and CDR2 sequences are MNHEY and SMNVEV (reference sequence). CDR3 in DNA: TGTGCCAGCAGTTTCTCGGCAGCAGAGACCCAGTACTTC. It specifies CASSFSAAETQYF.

The gene calls are TRBV11-3 and TRBJ2-5, with unresolved D. The CDR3 has 13 residues. Germline values: CDR1 SGHNT, CDR2 YENEEA. The V end was cut by 2 bases, the J end by 5 bases, with 9 bases between. CDR3 bases: TGTGCCAGCAGCTTAAGGGCGCGGGAGACCCAGTACTTC. Its translation: CASSLRARETQYF.

V and J are TRBV6-1 and TRBJ1-5; unclear D gene. This CDR3 spans 15 amino acids. The ends were cut back, 2 bases at V and 6 bases at J, with 14 bases in the middle. Germline lookup yields CDR1 MNHNS and CDR2 SASEGT. Written as DNA, the CDR3 is TGTGCCAGCAGTGAAACGGGGATCTATGTTCAGCCCCAGCATTTT. Translating gives CASSETGIYVQPQHF.